This TCR beta chain was recovered during a study of blood T cell repertoires in COVID-19. Study processing details: Researchers report that nucleated cell counts were estimated from reference gene primer amplification. Assay used: immunoSEQ multiplex PCR; TCRdb lists only in-frame clones, some missing. V and J calls and clone size are those listed in that table; D and trimming were worked out from the DNA. The table includes approximately 350,000 clones, 87% detected once. Seattle cases were enrolled at active infection and followed longitudinally. Only a few counts were recorded for this clone. The TCR comes from a woman aged 45-59 years with COVID-19, enrolled during active disease. Sequencing input: peripheral blood.

In nucleotides, the CDR3 is TGCGCCAGCAGCCAAGTCCCTGCGAACTCCTACAATGAGCAGTTCTTC. It translates to CASSQVPANSYNEQFF. This chain links TRBV4-1 with TRBJ2-1; unclear D gene. V shed 1 base and J shed 0 bases, with 10 bases lying between them. Germline-derived CDR1 and CDR2 are MGHRA and YSYEKL. This CDR3 region has 16 residues.